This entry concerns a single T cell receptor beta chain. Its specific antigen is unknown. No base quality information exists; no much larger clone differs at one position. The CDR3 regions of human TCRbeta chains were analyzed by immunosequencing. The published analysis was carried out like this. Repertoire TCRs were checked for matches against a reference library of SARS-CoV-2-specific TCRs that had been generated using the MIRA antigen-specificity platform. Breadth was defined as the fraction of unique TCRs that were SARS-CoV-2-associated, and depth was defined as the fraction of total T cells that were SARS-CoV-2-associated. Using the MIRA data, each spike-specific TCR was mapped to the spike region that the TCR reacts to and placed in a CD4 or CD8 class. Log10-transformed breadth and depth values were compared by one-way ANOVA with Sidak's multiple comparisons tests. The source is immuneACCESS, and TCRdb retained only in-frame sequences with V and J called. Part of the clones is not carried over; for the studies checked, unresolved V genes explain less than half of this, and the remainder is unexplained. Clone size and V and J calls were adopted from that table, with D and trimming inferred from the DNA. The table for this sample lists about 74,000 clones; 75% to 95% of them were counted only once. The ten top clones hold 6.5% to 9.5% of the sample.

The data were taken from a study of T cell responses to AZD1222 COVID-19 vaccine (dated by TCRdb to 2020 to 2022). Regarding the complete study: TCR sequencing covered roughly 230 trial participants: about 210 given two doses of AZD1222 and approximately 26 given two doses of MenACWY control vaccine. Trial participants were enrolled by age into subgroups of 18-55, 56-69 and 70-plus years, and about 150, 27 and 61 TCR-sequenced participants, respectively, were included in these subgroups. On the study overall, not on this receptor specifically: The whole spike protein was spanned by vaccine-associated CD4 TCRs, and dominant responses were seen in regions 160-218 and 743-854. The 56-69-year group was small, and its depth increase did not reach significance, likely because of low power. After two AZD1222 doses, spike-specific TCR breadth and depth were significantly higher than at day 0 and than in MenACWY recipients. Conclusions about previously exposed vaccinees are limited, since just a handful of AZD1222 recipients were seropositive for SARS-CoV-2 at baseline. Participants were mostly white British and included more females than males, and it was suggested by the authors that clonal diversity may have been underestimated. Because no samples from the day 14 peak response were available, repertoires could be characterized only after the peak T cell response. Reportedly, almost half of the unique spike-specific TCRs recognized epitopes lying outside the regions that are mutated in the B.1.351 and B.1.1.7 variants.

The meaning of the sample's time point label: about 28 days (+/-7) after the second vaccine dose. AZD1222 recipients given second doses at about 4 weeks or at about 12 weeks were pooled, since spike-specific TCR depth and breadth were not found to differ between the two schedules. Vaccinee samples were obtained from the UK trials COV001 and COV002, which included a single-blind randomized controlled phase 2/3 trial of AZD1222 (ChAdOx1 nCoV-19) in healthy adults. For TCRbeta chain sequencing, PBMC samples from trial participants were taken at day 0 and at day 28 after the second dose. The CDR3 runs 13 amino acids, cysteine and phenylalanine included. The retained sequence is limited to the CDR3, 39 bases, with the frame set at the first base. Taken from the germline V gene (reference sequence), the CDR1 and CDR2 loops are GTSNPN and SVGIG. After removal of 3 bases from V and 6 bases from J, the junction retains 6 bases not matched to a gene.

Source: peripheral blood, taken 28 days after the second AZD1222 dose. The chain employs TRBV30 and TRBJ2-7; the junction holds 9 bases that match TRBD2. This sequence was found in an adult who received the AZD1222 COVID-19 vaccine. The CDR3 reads CAWRTSGWGEQYF. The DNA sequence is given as TGTGCCTGGAGGACTAGCGGATGGGGCGAGCAGTACTTC. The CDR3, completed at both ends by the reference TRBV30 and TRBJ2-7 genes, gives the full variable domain SQTIHQWPATLVQPVGSPLSLECTVEGTSNPNLYWYRQAAGRGLQLLFYSVGIGQISSEVPQNLSASRPQDRQFILSSKKLLLSDSGFYLCAWRTSGWGEQYFGPGTRLTVT.